A single sample gave rise to the 3 T cell receptor beta chains below, sequenced in a study of blood T cell repertoires in COVID-19. Repertoires were generated with immunoSEQ multiplex PCR, while TCRdb's copy carries only in-frame clones and drops some. The repertoire holds roughly 150,000 clones, with about nine tenths as singletons. Material for sequencing was peripheral blood. The source is a man aged 55 to 70 with active or convalescent COVID-19.

This clone was seen a few times. The V and J genes are TRBV18 and TRBJ1-5; 7 nucleotides agree with TRBD1. J gave up 3 bases and V 1 base, and 12 bases lay outside the gene matches. Germline V CDR1 and CDR2: KGHSH, LQKENI. The CDR3 runs to 18 residues. The CDR3 region is CASSPREVSTGINQPQHF. As DNA, the CDR3 is TGTGCCAGCTCACCACGAGAGGTGTCGACAGGGATCAATCAGCCCCAGCATTTT.

The V gene is TRBV18, the J gene TRBJ1-5; D is uncertain. Germline V lookup: CDR1 KGHSH, CDR2 LQKENI. The CDR3 sequence is 12 residues long. Trimming took 3 bases from V and 5 from J, leaving 5 bases between them. The DNA for the CDR3 is TGTGCCAGCTCACCGCGAGATCAGCCCCAGCATTTT. It is translated as CASSPRDQPQHF.

DNA for the CDR3: TGTGCCAGCAGCGTAGCCTCCGCAGGCAGGGTATTCCTCAATGAGCAGTTCTTC. Protein: CASSVASAGRVFLNEQFF. V usage is TRBV9 and J usage is TRBJ2-1, with D perhaps matching TRBD1 (5 bases). Germline lookup yields CDR1 SGDLS and CDR2 YYNGEE. Trimming pared 0 bases from V and 6 bases from J, leaving 22 bases between. The CDR3 runs 18 residues.